The clone carrying this T cell receptor beta chain came up a few times. Its antigen is unknown. MiXCR, applied by TCRdb to the reads, yields one record per CDR3 protein. The sample lists hundreds of thousands of distinct CDR3 sequences, over 25% occurring once. V was pared by 6 bases and J by 8 bases, with 6 bases of the junction left unmatched. The germline V gene has CDR1 SEHNR and CDR2 FQNEAQ (reference sequence). This CDR3 region has 13 residues. This sample was included in a study of T cell repertoires in cytomegalovirus infection. Study summary: Indications of both CMV infection and matching HLA type were provided by public TCR beta signatures.

This receptor was taken from a human donor in good health (CMV status not recorded). Some clones in this sample may be carry-over from other donors' samples. The specimen was cultured CD8+ T cells from PBMCs, collected from culture after CMV antigen stimulation. The V and J genes are TRBV7-9 and TRBJ1-5; the match to TRBD1 covers 8 bases. CDR3 in DNA: TGTGCCAGCAGTCCTCAGGGGGCTGAGCCCCAGCATTTT. It yields the protein CASSPQGAEPQHF.